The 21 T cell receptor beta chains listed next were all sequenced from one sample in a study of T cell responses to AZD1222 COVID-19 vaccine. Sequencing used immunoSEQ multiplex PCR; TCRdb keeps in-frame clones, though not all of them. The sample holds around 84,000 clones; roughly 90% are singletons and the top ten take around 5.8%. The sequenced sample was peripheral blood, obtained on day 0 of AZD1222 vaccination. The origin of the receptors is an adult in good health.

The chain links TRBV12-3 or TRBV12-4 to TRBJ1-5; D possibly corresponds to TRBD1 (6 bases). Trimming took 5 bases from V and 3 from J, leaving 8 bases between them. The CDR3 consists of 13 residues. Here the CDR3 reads CASSGQHNQPQHF. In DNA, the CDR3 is TGTGCCAGCAGTGGACAGCACAATCAGCCCCAGCATTTT.

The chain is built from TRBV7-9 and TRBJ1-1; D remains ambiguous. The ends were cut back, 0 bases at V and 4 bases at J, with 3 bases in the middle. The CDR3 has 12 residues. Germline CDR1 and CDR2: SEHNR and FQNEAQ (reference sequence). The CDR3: CASSLAGTEAFF. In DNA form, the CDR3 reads TGTGCCAGCAGCTTAGCCGGCACTGAAGCTTTCTTT.

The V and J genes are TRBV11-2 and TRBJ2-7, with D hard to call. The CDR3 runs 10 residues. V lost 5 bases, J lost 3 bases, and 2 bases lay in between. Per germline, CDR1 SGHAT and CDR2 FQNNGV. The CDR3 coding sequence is TGTGCCAGCAGCCTCTACGAGCAGTACTTC. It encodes CASSLYEQYF.

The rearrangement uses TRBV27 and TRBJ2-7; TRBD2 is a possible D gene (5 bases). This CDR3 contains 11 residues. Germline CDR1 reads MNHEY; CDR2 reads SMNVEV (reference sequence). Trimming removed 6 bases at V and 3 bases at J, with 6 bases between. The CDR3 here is CASRAGYEQYF. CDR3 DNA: TGTGCCAGCAGGGCGGGCTACGAGCAGTACTTC.

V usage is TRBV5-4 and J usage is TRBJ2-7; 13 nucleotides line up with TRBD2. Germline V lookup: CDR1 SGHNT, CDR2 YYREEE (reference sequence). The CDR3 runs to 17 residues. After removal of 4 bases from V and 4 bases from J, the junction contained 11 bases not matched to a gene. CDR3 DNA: TGTGCCAGCAGCAGACGGACTAGCGGGAGTGGGCGGTACGAGCAGTACTTC. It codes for CASSRRTSGSGRYEQYF.

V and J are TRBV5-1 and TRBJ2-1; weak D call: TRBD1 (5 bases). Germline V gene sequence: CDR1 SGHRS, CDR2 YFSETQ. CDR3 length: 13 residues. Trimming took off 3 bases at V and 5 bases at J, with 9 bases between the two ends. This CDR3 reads CASSSQVHNEQFF. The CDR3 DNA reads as TGCGCCAGCAGCTCACAGGTCCACAATGAGCAGTTCTTC.

CDR3 coding DNA: TGTGCCACCAGCAGAGGCGAGGGACAGGGGACAGATACGCAGTATTTT. It specifies CATSRGEGQGTDTQYF. The chain recombines TRBV15 with TRBJ2-3, with TRBD1 matching 10 bases. Looked up from germline, CDR1 is LNHNV and CDR2 is YYDKDF (reference sequence). The length of the CDR3 is 16 residues. V lost 1 base to trimming and J lost 3 bases; unmatched junction nucleotides: 4. Filled out from reference TRBV15 and TRBJ2-3, the complete variable domain reads DAMVIQNPRYQVTQFGKPVTLSCSQTLNHNVMYWYQQKSSQAPKLLFHYYDKDFNNEADTPDNFQSRRPNTSFCFLDIRSPGLGDTAMYLCATSRGEGQGTDTQYFGPGTRLTVL.

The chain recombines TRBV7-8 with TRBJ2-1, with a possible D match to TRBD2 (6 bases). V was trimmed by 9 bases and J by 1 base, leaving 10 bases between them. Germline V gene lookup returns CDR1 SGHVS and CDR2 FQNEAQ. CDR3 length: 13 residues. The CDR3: CASSLASYNEQFF. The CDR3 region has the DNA TGTGCCAGTAGCCTAGCGTCCTACAATGAGCAGTTCTTC.

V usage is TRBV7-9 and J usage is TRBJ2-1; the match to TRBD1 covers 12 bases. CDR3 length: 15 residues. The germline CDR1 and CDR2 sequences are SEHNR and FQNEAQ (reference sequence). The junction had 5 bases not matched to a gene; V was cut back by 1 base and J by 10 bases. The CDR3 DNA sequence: TGTGCCAGCAGCTTAGGGGACAGGGGGCACGGCGAGCAGTTCTTC. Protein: CASSLGDRGHGEQFF.

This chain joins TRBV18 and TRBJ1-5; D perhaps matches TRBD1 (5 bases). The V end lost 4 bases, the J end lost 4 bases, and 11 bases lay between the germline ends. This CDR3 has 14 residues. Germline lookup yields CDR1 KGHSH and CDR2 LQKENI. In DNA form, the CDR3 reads TGTGCCAGCTCACTCGGCGGGGCAAATCAGCCCCAGCATTTT. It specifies CASSLGGANQPQHF. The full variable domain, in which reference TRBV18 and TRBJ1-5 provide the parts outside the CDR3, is NAGVMQNPRHLVRRRGQEARLRCSPMKGHSHVYWYRQLPEEGLKFMVYLQKENIIDESGMPKERFSAEFPKEGPSILRIQQVVRGDSAAYFCASSLGGANQPQHFGDGTRLSIL.

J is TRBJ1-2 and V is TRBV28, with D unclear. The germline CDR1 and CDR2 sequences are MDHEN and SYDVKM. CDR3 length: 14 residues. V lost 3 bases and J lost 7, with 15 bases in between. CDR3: CASSLSDLVGGYTF. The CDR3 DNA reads TGTGCCAGCAGTTTGAGCGATCTAGTGGGTGGCTACACCTTC.

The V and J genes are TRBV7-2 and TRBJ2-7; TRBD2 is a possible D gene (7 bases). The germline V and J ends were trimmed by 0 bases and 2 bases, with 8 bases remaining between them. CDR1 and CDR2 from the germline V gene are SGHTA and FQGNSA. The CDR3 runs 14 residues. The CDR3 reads CASSLAGGPYEQYF. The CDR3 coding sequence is TGTGCCAGCAGCTTAGCGGGGGGGCCCTACGAGCAGTACTTC.

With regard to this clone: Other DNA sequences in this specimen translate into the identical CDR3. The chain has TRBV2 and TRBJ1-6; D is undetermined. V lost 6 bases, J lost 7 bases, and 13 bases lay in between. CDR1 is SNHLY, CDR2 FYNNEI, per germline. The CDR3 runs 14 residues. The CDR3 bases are TGTGCCAGCAGAGTTGGGCAGGAAAATTCACCCCTCCACTTT. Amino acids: CASRVGQENSPLHF. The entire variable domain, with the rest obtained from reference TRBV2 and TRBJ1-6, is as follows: EPEVTQTPSHQVTQMGQEVILRCVPISNHLYFYWYRQILGQKVEFLVSFYNNEISEKSEIFDDQFSVERPDGSNFTLKIRSTKLEDSAMYFCASRVGQENSPLHFGNGTRLTVT.

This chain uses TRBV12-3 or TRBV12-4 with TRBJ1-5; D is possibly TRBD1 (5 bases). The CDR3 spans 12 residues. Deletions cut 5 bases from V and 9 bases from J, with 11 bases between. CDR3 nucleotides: TGTGCCAGCAGTCAAAATACAGGGCCCCAGCATTTT. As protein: CASSQNTGPQHF.

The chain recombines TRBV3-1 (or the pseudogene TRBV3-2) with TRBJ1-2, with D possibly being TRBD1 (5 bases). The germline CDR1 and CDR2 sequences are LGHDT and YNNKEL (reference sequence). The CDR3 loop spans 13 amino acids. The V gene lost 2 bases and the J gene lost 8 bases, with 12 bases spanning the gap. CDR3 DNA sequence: TGTGCCAGCAGCCAAAGCCAGGGAGGAGGCTACACCTTC. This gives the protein CASSQSQGGGYTF.

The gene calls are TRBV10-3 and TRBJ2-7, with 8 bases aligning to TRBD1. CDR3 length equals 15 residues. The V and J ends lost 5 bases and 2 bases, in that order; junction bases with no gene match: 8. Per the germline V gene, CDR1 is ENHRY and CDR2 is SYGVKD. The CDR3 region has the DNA TGTGCCATCAGTCAGGGGGCGCGTCGAACCTACGAGCAGTACTTC. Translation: CAISQGARRTYEQYF.

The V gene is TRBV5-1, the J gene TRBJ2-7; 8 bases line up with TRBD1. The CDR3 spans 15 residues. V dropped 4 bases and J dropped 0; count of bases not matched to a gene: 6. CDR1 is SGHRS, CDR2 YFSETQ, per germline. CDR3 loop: CASSVTGGRSYEQYF. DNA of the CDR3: TGCGCCAGCAGCGTTACAGGGGGTCGCTCCTACGAGCAGTACTTC.

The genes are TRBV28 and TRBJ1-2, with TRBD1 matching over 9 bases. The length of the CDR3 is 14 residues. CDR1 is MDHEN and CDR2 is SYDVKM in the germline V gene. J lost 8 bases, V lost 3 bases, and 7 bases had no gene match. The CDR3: CASSLSQGAQGYTF. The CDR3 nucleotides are TGTGCCAGCAGTTTGTCACAGGGGGCGCAGGGCTACACCTTC.

The CDR3 bases are TGTGCCAGCAGCTCGTCGGGACAAGAAGCTTTCTTT. Residues: CASSSSGQEAFF. This chain connects TRBV5-6 to TRBJ1-1; possibly TRBD1 for D (6 bases). CDR3 length equals 12 residues. In germline, CDR1 is SGHDT, CDR2 YYEEEE. The germline V and J ends were trimmed by 3 bases and 8 bases, with 11 bases remaining between them.

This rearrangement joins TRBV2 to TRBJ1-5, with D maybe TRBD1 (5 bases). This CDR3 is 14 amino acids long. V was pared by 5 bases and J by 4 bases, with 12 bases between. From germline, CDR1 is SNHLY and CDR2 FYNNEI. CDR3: CASSPGRGNQPQHF. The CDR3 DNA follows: TGTGCCAGCAGTCCGGGGAGGGGTAATCAGCCCCAGCATTTT.

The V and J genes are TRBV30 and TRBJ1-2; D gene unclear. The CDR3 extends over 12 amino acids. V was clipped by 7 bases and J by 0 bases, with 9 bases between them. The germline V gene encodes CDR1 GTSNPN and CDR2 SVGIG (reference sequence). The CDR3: CASAGSNYGYTF. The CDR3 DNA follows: TGTGCCTCCGCAGGCTCTAACTATGGCTACACCTTC. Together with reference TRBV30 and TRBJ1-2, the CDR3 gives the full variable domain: SQTIHQWPATLVQPVGSPLSLECTVEGTSNPNLYWYRQAAGRGLQLLFYSVGIGQISSEVPQNLSASRPQDRQFILSSKKLLLSDSGFYLCASAGSNYGYTFGSGTRLTVV.